This entry lists 7 T cell receptor beta chains sequenced from one sample in a study of blood T cell repertoires in COVID-19. Generated by immunoSEQ multiplex PCR, the TCRdb table keeps only in-frame clones and is missing some. The data hold around 300,000 clones, with approximately 83% observed a single time. Sequencing was done on a sample of peripheral blood. The source is a woman between 70 and 85 years old with acute or convalescent COVID-19.

The V gene is TRBV2, the J gene TRBJ1-1, with D uncertain. This CDR3 has 14 amino acids. Trimming took off 8 bases at V and 0 bases at J, with 13 bases between the two ends. Germline lookup yields CDR1 SNHLY and CDR2 FYNNEI. CDR3 region: CASGRGALNTEAFF. Written as DNA, the CDR3 is TGTGCCAGCGGAAGAGGAGCTTTGAACACTGAAGCTTTCTTT.

The chain links TRBV10-3 to TRBJ1-6; a possible D gene is TRBD1 (5 bases). Germline V gives CDR1 ENHRY, CDR2 SYGVKD. The CDR3 loop spans 14 amino acids. V shed 4 bases and J shed 10 bases, with 14 bases lying between them. The CDR3 is CAISAAREGSPLHF. Written as DNA, the CDR3 is TGTGCCATCAGTGCTGCCAGGGAGGGCTCACCCCTCCACTTT.

This chain uses TRBV12-5 with TRBJ1-5, with D possibly matching TRBD1 (6 bases). Germline V CDR1 and CDR2: LGHNT, FRNRAP. The CDR3 covers 18 residues. V shed 0 bases and J shed 0 bases, with 15 bases lying between them. In nucleotides, the CDR3 is TGTGCTAGTGGTTTGGTAGGACAGTCCTATTATAGCAATCAGCCCCAGCATTTT. This encodes CASGLVGQSYYSNQPQHF.

The rearrangement uses TRBV10-3 and TRBJ1-2; D gene unclear. The V gene's germline CDR1 is ENHRY and CDR2 SYGVKD. The CDR3 runs to 13 residues. Trimming left V 7 bases short and J 7 bases short, with 16 bases between. CDR3 amino acids: CAIKRTPQGGYTF. Written as DNA, the CDR3 is TGTGCCATCAAGCGCACGCCCCAAGGTGGCTACACCTTC.

The J gene is TRBJ1-3, the V gene TRBV5-1; no clear D gene. V lost 1 base and J 2 bases, leaving 10 bases between the germline ends. The germline V gene has CDR1 SGHRS and CDR2 YFSETQ. The CDR3 sequence is 15 residues long. CDR3 protein: CASSLSGSAGNTIYF. Here the CDR3 DNA reads TGCGCCAGCAGCTTGTCAGGTTCGGCTGGAAACACCATATATTTT.

In this sample, this clone turned up a few times. The chain has TRBV15 and TRBJ1-5, with TRBD1 matching over 7 bases. Germline V gene lookup returns CDR1 LNHNV and CDR2 YYDKDF (reference sequence). This CDR3 region has 15 residues. V lost 3 bases to trimming and J lost 4 bases; unmatched junction nucleotides: 6. The CDR3 sequence is CATSRGTVRNQPQHF. CDR3 DNA sequence: TGTGCCACCAGCAGGGGGACAGTTCGGAATCAGCCCCAGCATTTT.

The count of this clone is one. V usage is TRBV11-2 and J usage is TRBJ2-2, with D unresolved. The length of the CDR3 is 14 residues. Trimming stripped 11 bases from V and 6 bases from J, with 19 bases between. Germline CDR1 reads SGHAT; CDR2 reads FQNNGV. The chain's CDR3 is CAGQKHSMAGELFF. Here the CDR3 DNA reads TGTGCCGGTCAAAAGCACTCCATGGCCGGGGAGCTGTTTTTT.